The source of this T cell receptor (beta chain) is a study of cytomegalovirus exposure and HLA in healthy donors. Study-level results: That first-cohort TCR clusters tended to co-occur in the 130 or so validation repertoires was found in a later analysis. Reports indicated that the classifier achieved high specificity and sensitivity in diagnosing cytomegalovirus status. CMV antigen specificity was confirmed in vitro for three CMV-associated chains.

The donors were part of the validation cohort, which consisted of more than 90 subjects and was separate from the first cohort of several hundred subjects. As regards this clone: The antigen remains undetermined.

Looked up from germline, CDR1 is SEHNR and CDR2 is FQNEAQ (reference sequence). The CDR3 runs 16 residues. The ends were cut back, 1 base at V and 0 bases at J, with 11 bases in the middle. Libraries were prepared by immunoSEQ multiplex PCR; TCRdb keeps only in-frame clonotypes and omits some of them. The sample consists of about 250,000 clones, less than 90% of them appearing once. The sequence was obtained from a man between 18 and 29 years old in good health and CMV-seropositive. The rearrangement joins TRBV7-9 to TRBJ2-3; D gene unclear. Sequences were obtained from PBMCs. The CDR3 protein is CASSLGMDASTDTQYF. CDR3 in DNA: TGTGCCAGCAGCTTAGGTATGGACGCTAGCACAGATACGCAGTATTTT. The full variable domain, with the rest looked up from reference TRBV7-9 and TRBJ2-3, is DTGVSQNPRHKITKRGQNVTFRCDPISEHNRLYWYRQTLGQGPEFLTYFQNEAQLEKSRLLSDRFSAERPKGSFSTLEIQRTEQGDSAMYLCASSLGMDASTDTQYFGPGTRLTVL.